A selection of T cell receptor beta chains follows, all from one sample in a study of blood T cell repertoires in COVID-19. Generated by immunoSEQ multiplex PCR, the TCRdb table keeps only in-frame clones and is missing some. The data contain some 68,000 clones, roughly nine tenths of them seen just once; the ten biggest clones take up about 4.3%. Sequenced: peripheral blood. All receptors come from a man aged 45-65 years with active COVID-19. Each CDR3 is given with its conserved first and last residue. Each record gives: clone size, J gene, D gene, V gene, CDR3 length, CDR3 protein, CDR3 DNA. A D gene is named only where the DNA matches it firmly. Rows give clone size only sometimes, using once, few, many, or a class for an expanded clone.

size: .
J: TRBJ1-1
D: .
V: TRBV30
length: 14
CDR3: CAWSPRTRAFAAFF
DNA: TGTGCCTGGAGTCCCCGGACGAGGGCTTTTGCAGCTTTCTTT

size: .
J: TRBJ2-1
D: .
V: TRBV12-3/TRBV12-4
length: 13
CDR3: CASSRRVTNEQFF
DNA: TGTGCCAGCAGTCGCAGGGTAACAAATGAGCAGTTCTTC

size: .
J: TRBJ2-7
D: TRBD2
V: TRBV6-2/TRBV6-3
length: 13
CDR3: CASSRAGGHEQYF
DNA: TGTGCCAGCAGTAGGGCGGGGGGCCACGAGCAGTACTTC

size: .
J: TRBJ2-1
D: TRBD2
V: TRBV25-1
length: 11
CDR3: CASSEAGGQFF
DNA: TGTGCCAGCAGTGAAGCGGGAGGGCAGTTCTTC

size: .
J: TRBJ2-3
D: TRBD2
V: TRBV12-5
length: 21
CDR3: CACGAGRGGAGTSGSTDTQYF
DNA: TGTGCTTGTGGTGCGGGCCGCGGGGGGGCGGGGACTAGCGGTAGCACAGATACGCAGTATTTT

size: .
J: TRBJ2-3
D: .
V: TRBV28
length: 12
CDR3: CASVTPTDTQYF
DNA: TGTGCCAGCGTGACTCCCACGGATACGCAGTATTTT

size: .
J: TRBJ2-7
D: .
V: TRBV30
length: 15
CDR3: CAWSAPRERSYEQYF
DNA: TGTGCCTGGAGTGCCCCGAGGGAGCGGTCCTACGAGCAGTACTTC

size: .
J: TRBJ1-2
D: TRBD1
V: TRBV27
length: 13
CDR3: CASSTQGAAGYTF
DNA: TGTGCCAGCAGTACACAGGGGGCGGCTGGCTACACCTTC

size: once
J: TRBJ2-1
D: .
V: TRBV3-1/TRBV3-2
length: 18
CDR3: CASSQDWRDPSSYNEQFF
DNA: TGTGCCAGCAGCCAAGATTGGAGGGACCCCAGCTCCTACAATGAGCAGTTCTTC

size: .
J: TRBJ2-5
D: TRBD2
V: TRBV4-3
length: 16
CDR3: CASSQDLGGGGETQYF
DNA: TGCGCCAGCAGCCAAGATTTGGGCGGGGGGGGTGAGACCCAGTACTTC

size: .
J: TRBJ2-7
D: TRBD1
V: TRBV7-8
length: 14
CDR3: CASSLPGQGYEQYF
DNA: TGTGCCAGCAGCTTACCGGGACAGGGCTACGAGCAGTACTTC

size: few
J: TRBJ2-7
D: TRBD2
V: TRBV7-9
length: 15
CDR3: CASSVSGKASYEQYF
DNA: TGTGCCAGCAGCGTTAGCGGGAAGGCCTCCTACGAGCAGTACTTC

size: .
J: TRBJ2-2
D: TRBD1
V: TRBV27
length: 16
CDR3: CASRAPRQGYTGELFF
DNA: TGTGCCAGCAGAGCCCCCAGACAGGGGTACACCGGGGAGCTGTTTTTT

size: .
J: TRBJ1-6
D: TRBD1
V: TRBV7-2
length: 14
CDR3: CASSRGQPNSPLHF
DNA: TGTGCCAGCAGCAGGGGACAGCCTAATTCACCCCTCCACTTT

size: .
J: TRBJ1-4
D: .
V: TRBV14
length: 14
CDR3: CASSFGGLGEKLFF
DNA: TGTGCCAGCAGTTTCGGAGGTTTGGGGGAAAAACTGTTTTTT

size: .
J: TRBJ2-3
D: TRBD2
V: TRBV29-1
length: 14
CDR3: CSVEWPAGRDTQYF
DNA: TGCAGCGTTGAATGGCCAGCGGGAAGGGATACGCAGTATTTT

size: .
J: TRBJ2-7
D: TRBD1
V: TRBV25-1
length: 15
CDR3: CASSATGTGPYEQYF
DNA: TGTGCCAGCAGTGCGACCGGGACAGGCCCCTACGAGCAGTACTTC

size: .
J: TRBJ2-5
D: TRBD1
V: TRBV7-9
length: 14
CDR3: CASSSRGRWETQYF
DNA: TGTGCCAGCAGCAGCAGGGGGCGCTGGGAGACCCAGTACTTC

size: .
J: TRBJ1-1
D: .
V: TRBV24-1
length: 15
CDR3: CATSDSRHQTGEAFF
DNA: TGTGCCACCAGTGATTCCAGACACCAAACAGGTGAAGCTTTCTTT

size: .
J: TRBJ2-2
D: TRBD2
V: TRBV2
length: 15
CDR3: CASKTSGGAGGELFF
DNA: TGTGCCAGCAAAACTAGCGGAGGGGCGGGCGGGGAGCTGTTTTTT

size: once
J: TRBJ2-7
D: TRBD2
V: TRBV5-1
length: 14
CDR3: CASSSGGGLYEQYF
DNA: TGCGCCAGCAGCTCTGGCGGGGGGCTCTACGAGCAGTACTTC

size: .
J: TRBJ2-7
D: .
V: TRBV4-3
length: 16
CDR3: CASSQEIGWSSYEQYF
DNA: TGCGCCAGCAGCCAAGAGATAGGATGGAGCTCCTACGAGCAGTACTTC

size: .
J: TRBJ2-5
D: TRBD2
V: TRBV5-6
length: 16
CDR3: CASSFRTSSRGETQYF
DNA: TGTGCCAGCAGCTTTAGGACTAGTTCCCGAGGAGAGACCCAGTACTTC

size: .
J: TRBJ1-2
D: .
V: TRBV7-9
length: 13
CDR3: CASSPNGGLRYTF
DNA: TGTGCCAGCAGCCCGAATGGAGGGTTGCGCTACACCTTC

size: once
J: TRBJ1-1
D: .
V: TRBV5-1
length: 16
CDR3: CASSPGEGGSYAEAFF
DNA: TGCGCCAGCAGCCCGGGAGAGGGGGGGAGTTACGCTGAAGCTTTCTTT

size: .
J: TRBJ2-1
D: .
V: TRBV6-6
length: 15
CDR3: CASSSPGESYNEQFF
DNA: TGTGCCAGCAGTTCTCCGGGAGAGTCCTACAATGAGCAGTTCTTC

size: .
J: TRBJ1-1
D: .
V: TRBV7-9
length: 13
CDR3: CASSRAPNTEAFF
DNA: TGTGCCAGCAGCCGCGCACCGAACACTGAAGCTTTCTTT

size: few
J: TRBJ1-1
D: .
V: TRBV4-2
length: 14
CDR3: CASSQGGADTEAFF
DNA: TGTGCCAGCAGCCAGGGTGGGGCGGACACTGAAGCTTTCTTT

size: .
J: TRBJ2-5
D: TRBD2
V: TRBV7-2
length: 20
CDR3: CASSLAPFRLAGKRGETQYF
DNA: TGTGCCAGCAGCTTAGCGCCTTTTCGGCTAGCGGGAAAGAGGGGGGAGACCCAGTACTTC

size: many
J: TRBJ2-7
D: .
V: TRBV18
length: 13
CDR3: CASSPQQGYEQYF
DNA: TGTGCCAGCTCACCGCAACAGGGATACGAGCAGTACTTC

size: few
J: TRBJ1-2
D: .
V: TRBV10-3
length: 13
CDR3: CAITHDGLTGYTF
DNA: TGTGCCATCACCCACGATGGGTTGACAGGCTACACCTTC

size: .
J: TRBJ2-7
D: .
V: TRBV27
length: 13
CDR3: CASSLNRAHEQYF
DNA: TGTGCCAGCAGTTTAAACAGGGCGCATGAGCAGTACTTC

size: .
J: TRBJ1-4
D: .
V: TRBV7-9
length: 15
CDR3: CASSFYGQNNEKLFF
DNA: TGTGCCAGCAGCTTTTACGGACAGAATAATGAAAAACTGTTTTTT

size: .
J: TRBJ1-4
D: TRBD1
V: TRBV11-2
length: 14
CDR3: CASSSGTGWEKLFF
DNA: TGTGCCAGCAGTTCCGGGACAGGGTGGGAAAAACTGTTTTTT

size: .
J: TRBJ2-7
D: TRBD2
V: TRBV5-1
length: 17
CDR3: CASSLAMGTSGGYEQYF
DNA: TGCGCCAGCAGCTTGGCCATGGGTACTAGCGGGGGCTACGAGCAGTACTTC

size: .
J: TRBJ1-5
D: .
V: TRBV5-8
length: 15
CDR3: CASSFGGFSNQPQHF
DNA: TGTGCCAGCAGCTTCGGGGGATTTAGCAATCAGCCCCAGCATTTT

size: .
J: TRBJ2-5
D: .
V: TRBV5-4
length: 18
CDR3: CASSLMLTALRGQETQYF
DNA: TGTGCCAGCAGCCTAATGCTGACAGCCTTACGTGGGCAAGAGACCCAGTACTTC

size: once
J: TRBJ2-1
D: .
V: TRBV6-2/TRBV6-3
length: 13
CDR3: CASSSIREHEQFF
DNA: TGTGCCAGCAGTTCTATTCGCGAGCACGAGCAGTTCTTC

size: once
J: TRBJ2-2
D: .
V: TRBV24-1
length: 16
CDR3: CATSDLGGTNTGELFF
DNA: TGTGCCACCAGTGATTTGGGCGGGACGAACACCGGGGAGCTGTTTTTT

size: .
J: TRBJ2-2
D: TRBD2
V: TRBV11-2
length: 16
CDR3: CASSLDPSGKTGELFF
DNA: TGTGCCAGCAGCTTAGATCCTAGCGGGAAGACCGGGGAGCTGTTTTTT

size: .
J: TRBJ1-1
D: TRBD1
V: TRBV5-6
length: 14
CDR3: CASSTGQGQVGAFF
DNA: TGTGCCAGCAGCACGGGACAGGGTCAGGTGGGAGCTTTCTTT

size: .
J: TRBJ1-2
D: .
V: TRBV5-1
length: 12
CDR3: CASSLEGPRYTF
DNA: TGCGCCAGCAGCTTGGAGGGGCCGCGCTACACCTTC

size: .
J: TRBJ1-2
D: .
V: TRBV11-2
length: 15
CDR3: CASSFQDTARYGYTF
DNA: TGTGCCAGCAGCTTCCAGGACACGGCTAGGTATGGCTACACCTTC

size: .
J: TRBJ2-5
D: .
V: TRBV24-1
length: 11
CDR3: CATSYQETQYF
DNA: TGTGCCACCAGCTACCAAGAGACCCAGTACTTC

size: .
J: TRBJ1-2
D: .
V: TRBV6-5
length: 14
CDR3: CASRTTGPNYGYTF
DNA: TGTGCCAGCAGGACTACAGGGCCGAACTATGGCTACACCTTC

size: .
J: TRBJ2-2
D: .
V: TRBV27
length: 14
CDR3: CASTTNAGSGELFF
DNA: TGTGCCAGCACCACAAATGCCGGGTCCGGGGAGCTGTTTTTT

size: .
J: TRBJ2-5
D: TRBD1
V: TRBV12-5
length: 16
CDR3: CASGSPPDRVQETQYF
DNA: TGTGCTAGTGGTTCCCCCCCGGACAGGGTACAAGAGACCCAGTACTTC

size: .
J: TRBJ2-5
D: .
V: TRBV6-5
length: 14
CDR3: CASTPPGGQETQYF
DNA: TGTGCCAGCACCCCCCCCGGGGGCCAAGAGACCCAGTACTTC

size: .
J: TRBJ2-7
D: TRBD1
V: TRBV14
length: 15
CDR3: CASSISLTGRHEQYF
DNA: TGTGCCAGCAGCATAAGCTTGACAGGGCGCCACGAGCAGTACTTC

size: .
J: TRBJ1-1
D: .
V: TRBV6-2/TRBV6-3
length: 18
CDR3: CASSYSMRRSAMNTEAFF
DNA: TGTGCCAGCAGTTACTCGATGAGGCGGAGTGCAATGAACACTGAAGCTTTCTTT

size: .
J: TRBJ1-3
D: .
V: TRBV9
length: 16
CDR3: CASSAHSLYSGNTIYF
DNA: TGTGCCAGCAGCGCTCACTCACTCTACTCTGGAAACACCATATATTTT

size: .
J: TRBJ1-3
D: .
V: TRBV9
length: 16
CDR3: CASSVAAERRINTIYF
DNA: TGTGCCAGCAGCGTAGCGGCGGAGAGAAGAATAAACACCATATATTTT

size: .
J: TRBJ2-2
D: .
V: TRBV19
length: 16
CDR3: CASSILSRTNTGELFF
DNA: TGTGCCAGTAGTATTTTGTCCAGGACGAACACCGGGGAGCTGTTTTTT